These T cell receptor beta chains were read from a single sample in a study of T cell responses to AZD1222 COVID-19 vaccine. Repertoires were generated with immunoSEQ multiplex PCR, while TCRdb's copy carries only in-frame clones and drops some. The sample holds over 150,000 clones, about 85% seen once. Source: peripheral blood, taken on day 0 of AZD1222 vaccination. These receptors were taken from an adult in good health. Each CDR3 is given with its conserved first and last residue. A D gene is named only where the DNA matches it firmly. Where a row states a size, it is once, few, many or the class of an expanded clone; other rows omit it.

D gene	V gene	clone size	J gene	CDR3 protein	CDR3 DNA
TRBD1	TRBV3-1/TRBV3-2	.	TRBJ1-3	CASSSRPRTGGLGNTIYF	TGTGCCAGCAGCTCACGTCCCAGGACAGGGGGCTTAGGAAACACCATATATTTT
TRBD2	TRBV5-8	once	TRBJ2-1	CASSLGDYRSDEQFF	TGTGCCAGCAGCTTGGGGGACTACCGGTCGGATGAGCAGTTCTTC
.	TRBV19	.	TRBJ2-2	CASQGPSNTGELFF	TGTGCCAGTCAGGGGCCTTCGAACACCGGGGAGCTGTTTTTT
.	TRBV21-1	.	TRBJ1-2	CASTDQTTGDYGYTF	TGTGCCAGCACTGACCAAACGACAGGGGACTATGGCTACACCTTC
.	TRBV4-2	.	TRBJ2-7	CASSQDVADSYEQYF	TGTGCCAGCAGCCAAGACGTCGCGGACAGCTACGAGCAGTACTTC
TRBD1	TRBV20-1	.	TRBJ1-5	CSASEGALQPQHF	TGCAGTGCTAGTGAGGGGGCTCTGCAGCCCCAGCATTTT
.	TRBV5-4	once	TRBJ2-5	CASSLEVGGEETQYF	TGTGCCAGCAGCTTGGAGGTCGGAGGGGAAGAGACCCAGTACTTC
.	TRBV2	.	TRBJ2-5	CASSAIQETQYF	TGTGCCAGCAGCGCAATCCAAGAGACCCAGTACTTC
.	TRBV4-2	.	TRBJ2-1	CASSQASYGYNEQFF	TGTGCCAGCAGCCAAGCCTCCTATGGATACAATGAGCAGTTCTTC
.	TRBV4-3	once	TRBJ2-1	CASSQGYRGLYNEQFF	TGCGCCAGCAGCCAAGGTTATCGGGGCCTCTACAATGAGCAGTTCTTC
.	TRBV2	.	TRBJ1-5	CASSLNPGEPQHF	TGTGCCAGCAGTCTCAACCCAGGGGAGCCCCAGCATTTT
TRBD1	TRBV25-1	.	TRBJ2-7	CASSGTGVSSYEQYF	TGTGCCAGCAGTGGAACAGGGGTCAGCTCCTACGAGCAGTACTTC
.	TRBV3-1/TRBV3-2	.	TRBJ1-4	CASNRAATNEKLFF	TGTGCCAGCAATCGGGCCGCAACTAATGAAAAACTGTTTTTT
.	TRBV19	.	TRBJ2-2	CASSPGYTGELFF	TGTGCCAGTAGCCCAGGCTACACCGGGGAGCTGTTTTTT
.	TRBV15	once	TRBJ1-2	CATSSWEYGYTF	TGTGCCACCAGTTCCTGGGAATATGGCTACACCTTC
TRBD2	TRBV12-5	.	TRBJ2-1	CASGPPTVGRSGGAQFF	TGTGCTAGTGGTCCTCCTACCGTCGGTCGTAGCGGGGGGGCCCAGTTCTTC
.	TRBV10-3	.	TRBJ1-2	CATSGGGDYGYTF	TGTGCCACCTCGGGGGGAGGTGACTATGGCTACACCTTC
.	TRBV10-3	once	TRBJ2-7	CAISVGGYEQYF	TGTGCCATCAGCGTGGGGGGTTACGAGCAGTACTTC
.	TRBV19	.	TRBJ2-2	CASSIVPGANTGELFF	TGTGCCAGTAGTATTGTTCCAGGAGCGAACACCGGGGAGCTGTTTTTT
.	TRBV20-1	.	TRBJ2-1	CSARGERVF	TGCAGTGCTAGAGGGGAGAGAGTCTTC
TRBD1	TRBV2	.	TRBJ2-5	CASSPRVSGGSGRTQYF	TGTGCCAGCAGTCCGAGGGTGTCAGGGGGCTCTGGGAGGACCCAGTACTTC
.	TRBV7-2	.	TRBJ2-5	CASSLVETQYF	TGTGCCAGCAGCTTAGTAGAGACCCAGTACTTC
TRBD1	TRBV23-1	once	TRBJ1-6	CASSQTWTGERSPLHF	TGCGCCAGCAGTCAAACGTGGACAGGGGAACGATCACCCCTCCACTTT
.	TRBV19	.	TRBJ1-5	CASSIYGLSNQPQHF	TGTGCCAGTAGTATATACGGATTAAGCAATCAGCCCCAGCATTTT
TRBD1	TRBV7-2	.	TRBJ2-7	CASSPASGTGFNF	TGTGCCAGCAGCCCCGCTTCCGGGACAGGGTTCAACTTC
.	TRBV7-2	once	TRBJ1-1	CATKGQENTEAFF	TGTGCTACCAAGGGGCAGGAGAACACTGAAGCTTTCTTT
.	TRBV10-3	.	TRBJ2-2	CAISDFSGGELFF	TGTGCCATCAGTGATTTTTCAGGCGGGGAGCTGTTTTTT
.	TRBV28	.	TRBJ2-7	CATSRRLYEQYF	TGTGCCACTTCCCGCAGGCTCTACGAGCAGTACTTC
.	TRBV28	.	TRBJ2-7	CASSVRLGYEQYF	TGTGCCAGCAGTGTAAGGTTAGGCTACGAGCAGTACTTC
.	TRBV20-1	.	TRBJ2-1	CSASTEQFF	TGCAGTGCTAGCACTGAGCAGTTCTTC
.	TRBV5-6	once	TRBJ2-1	CASSPPALQGAEQFF	TGTGCCAGCAGCCCCCCTGCGTTACAGGGAGCTGAGCAGTTCTTC
.	TRBV19	.	TRBJ1-4	CASNQDRSNEKLFF	TGTGCCAGCAACCAAGACAGGAGTAATGAAAAACTGTTTTTT
TRBD2	TRBV10-3	.	TRBJ2-7	CAINSGDGAYEQYF	TGTGCCATCAATAGCGGGGACGGAGCCTACGAGCAGTACTTC
TRBD1	TRBV6-2/TRBV6-3	.	TRBJ1-1	CASSYPTSTGFMRNTEAFF	TGTGCCAGCAGTTACCCCACCTCGACAGGGTTTATGAGGAACACTGAAGCTTTCTTT
.	TRBV3-1/TRBV3-2	.	TRBJ1-2	CASSRRRGQPNYGYTF	TGTGCCAGCAGCCGCCGTAGGGGACAACCTAACTATGGCTACACCTTC
.	TRBV7-9	few	TRBJ2-5	CASSLSRQETQYF	TGTGCCAGCAGCTTATCAAGACAAGAGACCCAGTACTTC
TRBD1	TRBV4-3	.	TRBJ2-7	CASSQDRGFTYEQYF	TGCGCCAGCAGCCAGGACAGGGGCTTTACCTACGAGCAGTACTTC
.	TRBV15	once	TRBJ1-1	CATSAVRWTNTEAFF	TGTGCCACCAGCGCAGTCCGGTGGACGAACACTGAAGCTTTCTTT
TRBD2	TRBV5-1	.	TRBJ2-7	CASSLLGRAGGVNEQYF	TGCGCCAGCAGCTTACTCGGACGAGCGGGGGGAGTAAACGAGCAGTACTTC
TRBD1	TRBV5-1	.	TRBJ1-2	CASNGGQALEGYTF	TGCGCCAGCAACGGAGGACAGGCCTTAGAGGGCTACACCTTC
.	TRBV12-3/TRBV12-4	once	TRBJ1-3	CASSLGLGNTIYF	TGTGCCAGCAGTTTGGGACTAGGAAACACCATATATTTT
.	TRBV19	.	TRBJ1-3	CASSSPGQIESGNTIYF	TGTGCCAGTAGTTCCCCCGGACAGATTGAGTCTGGAAACACCATATATTTT
TRBD1	TRBV3-1/TRBV3-2	.	TRBJ2-3	CASSHPPSTGGVKDTQYF	TGTGCCAGCAGCCATCCCCCCTCGACAGGGGGCGTGAAGGATACGCAGTATTTT
TRBD2	TRBV7-2	.	TRBJ2-5	CASSLATSGGQETQYF	TGTGCCAGCAGCTTAGCGACTAGCGGGGGGCAAGAGACCCAGTACTTC
TRBD1	TRBV7-2	.	TRBJ1-6	CASSPGTGAAGPLHF	TGTGCCAGCAGCCCCGGGACAGGGGCGGCAGGACCCCTCCACTTT
.	TRBV4-2	.	TRBJ1-1	CASSQGGTGRNTEAFF	TGTGCCAGCAGCCAAGGAGGAACAGGGAGGAACACTGAAGCTTTCTTT
.	TRBV2	.	TRBJ1-4	CASRDRWSEKLFF	TGTGCCAGCAGGGACCGATGGAGTGAAAAACTGTTTTTT